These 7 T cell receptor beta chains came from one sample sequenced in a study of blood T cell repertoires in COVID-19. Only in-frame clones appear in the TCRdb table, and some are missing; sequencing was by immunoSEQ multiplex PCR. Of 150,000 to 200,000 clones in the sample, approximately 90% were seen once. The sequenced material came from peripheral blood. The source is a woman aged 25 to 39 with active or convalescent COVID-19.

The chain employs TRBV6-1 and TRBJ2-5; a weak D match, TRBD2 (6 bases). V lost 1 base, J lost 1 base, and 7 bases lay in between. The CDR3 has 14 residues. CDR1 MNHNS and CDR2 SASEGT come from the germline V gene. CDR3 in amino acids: CASSEGGVQETQYF. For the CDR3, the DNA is TGTGCCAGCAGTGAAGGGGGGGTCCAAGAGACCCAGTACTTC.

CDR3 in amino acids: CASRDSLGTGELFF. In nucleotides, the CDR3 is TGCGCCAGCAGGGACTCTCTGGGCACCGGGGAGCTGTTTTTT. This rearrangement joins TRBV10-1 to TRBJ2-2, with a weak D call TRBD2 (5 bases). The ends were cut back, 6 bases at V and 4 bases at J, with 12 bases in the middle. Germline V CDR1 and CDR2: WNHNN, SYGVQD (reference sequence). CDR3 size: 14 residues.

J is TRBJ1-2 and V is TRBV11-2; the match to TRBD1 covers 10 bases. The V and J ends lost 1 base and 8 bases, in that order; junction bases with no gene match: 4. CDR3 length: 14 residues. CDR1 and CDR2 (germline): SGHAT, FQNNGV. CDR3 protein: CASSLAGTGDGYTF. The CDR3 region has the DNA TGTGCCAGCAGCTTAGCGGGGACAGGGGACGGCTACACCTTC. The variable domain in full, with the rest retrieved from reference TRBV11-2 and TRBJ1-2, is EAGVAQSPRYKIIEKRQSVAFWCNPISGHATLYWYQQILGQGPKLLIQFQNNGVVDDSQLPKDRFSAERLKGVDSTLKIQPAKLEDSAVYLCASSLAGTGDGYTFGSGTRLTVV.

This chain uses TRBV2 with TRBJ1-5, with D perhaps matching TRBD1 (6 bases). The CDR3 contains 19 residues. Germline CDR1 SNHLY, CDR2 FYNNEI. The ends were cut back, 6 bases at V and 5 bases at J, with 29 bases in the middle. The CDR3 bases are TGTGCCAGCAGGGGTATCCGGGACATAAGAGGTCTTCGGGATCAGCCCCAGCATTTT. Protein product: CASRGIRDIRGLRDQPQHF.

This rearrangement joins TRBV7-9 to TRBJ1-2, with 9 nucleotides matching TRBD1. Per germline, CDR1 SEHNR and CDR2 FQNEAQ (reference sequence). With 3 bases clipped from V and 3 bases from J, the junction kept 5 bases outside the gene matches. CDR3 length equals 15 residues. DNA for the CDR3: TGTGCCAGCAGCTTCTGGGACAGGGTGGACTATGGCTACACCTTC. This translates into CASSFWDRVDYGYTF.

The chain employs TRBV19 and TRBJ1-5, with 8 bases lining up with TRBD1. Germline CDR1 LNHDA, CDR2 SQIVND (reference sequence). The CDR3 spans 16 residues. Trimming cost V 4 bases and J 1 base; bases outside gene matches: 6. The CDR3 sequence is CASSTQGQGSNQPQHF. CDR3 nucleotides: TGTGCCAGTAGTACCCAAGGACAGGGAAGCAATCAGCCCCAGCATTTT. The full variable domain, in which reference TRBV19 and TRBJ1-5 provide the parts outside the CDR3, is DGGITQSPKYLFRKEGQNVTLSCEQNLNHDAMYWYRQDPGQGLRLIYYSQIVNDFQKGDIAEGYSVSREKKESFPLTVTSAQKNPTAFYLCASSTQGQGSNQPQHFGDGTRLSIL.

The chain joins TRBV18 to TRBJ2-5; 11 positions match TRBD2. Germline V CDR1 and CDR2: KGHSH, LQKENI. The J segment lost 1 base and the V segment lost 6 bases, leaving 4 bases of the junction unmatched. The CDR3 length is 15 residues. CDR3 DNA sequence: TGTGCCAGCTCGCTGACTAGCGGGACCCAAGAGACCCAGTACTTC. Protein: CASSLTSGTQETQYF.